The sequence of this TCR beta chain was determined in a study of blood T cell repertoires in COVID-19. Turning to the study itself: Italy, Spain and the United States were the sources of the convalescent and acute COVID-19 samples. The cDNA or gDNA used as material had been derived from T cells, B-cell-depleted T cells, or PBMCs.

Authors' data handling: The authors estimated nucleated cell counts from reference gene primer amplification. TCRdb keeps only in-frame clones here, not all; method: immunoSEQ multiplex PCR. The V and J calls and the clone size are those of that table, but D and trimming were determined from the DNA. The sample lists more than 30,000 clones, roughly nine tenths occurring once. The CDR3 contains 13 residues. Trimming removed 6 bases from V and 8 bases from J; junction bases left unmatched: 6. Germline assignment: CDR1 LGHDT and CDR2 YNNKEL (reference sequence). Sequencing was done on a sample of peripheral blood. The sequence was collected from a woman aged 80 or over with active or convalescent COVID-19. The chain uses TRBV3-1 (or the pseudogene TRBV3-2) and TRBJ1-2, with 10 bases fitting TRBD1. CDR3 in amino acids: CASRMTGGDGYTF. CDR3 DNA: TGTGCCAGCAGGATGACAGGGGGCGACGGCTACACCTTC.